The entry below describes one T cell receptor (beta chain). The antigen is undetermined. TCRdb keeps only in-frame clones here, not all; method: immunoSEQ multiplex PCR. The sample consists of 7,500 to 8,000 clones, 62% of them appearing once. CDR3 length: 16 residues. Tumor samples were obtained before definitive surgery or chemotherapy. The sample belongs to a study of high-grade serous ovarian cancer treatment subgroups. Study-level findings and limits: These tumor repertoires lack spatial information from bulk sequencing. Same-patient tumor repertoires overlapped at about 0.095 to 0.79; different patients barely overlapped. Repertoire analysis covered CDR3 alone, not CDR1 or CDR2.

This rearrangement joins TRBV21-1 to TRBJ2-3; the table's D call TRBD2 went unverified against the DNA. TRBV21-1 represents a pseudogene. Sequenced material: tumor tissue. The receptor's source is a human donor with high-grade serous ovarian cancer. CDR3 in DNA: TGTGCCAGCAGCGAAAGACTAGCGGGCTGCACAGATACGCAGTATTTT. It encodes CASSERLAGCTDTQYF.